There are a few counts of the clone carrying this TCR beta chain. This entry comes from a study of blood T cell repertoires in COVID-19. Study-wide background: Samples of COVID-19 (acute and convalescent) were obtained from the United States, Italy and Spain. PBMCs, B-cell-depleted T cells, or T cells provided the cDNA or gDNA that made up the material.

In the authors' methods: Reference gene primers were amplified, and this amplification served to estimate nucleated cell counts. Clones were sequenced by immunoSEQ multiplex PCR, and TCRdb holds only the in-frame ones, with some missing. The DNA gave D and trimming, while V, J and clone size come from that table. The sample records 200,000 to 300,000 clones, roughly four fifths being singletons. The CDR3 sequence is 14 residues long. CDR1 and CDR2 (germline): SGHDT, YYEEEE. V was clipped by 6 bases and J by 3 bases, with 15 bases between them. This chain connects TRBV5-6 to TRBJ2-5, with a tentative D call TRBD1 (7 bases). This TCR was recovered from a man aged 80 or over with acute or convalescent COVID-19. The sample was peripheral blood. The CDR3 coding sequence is TGTGCCAGCATCCTAACAGGGGAGGAAGAGACCCAGTACTTC. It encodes CASILTGEEETQYF.